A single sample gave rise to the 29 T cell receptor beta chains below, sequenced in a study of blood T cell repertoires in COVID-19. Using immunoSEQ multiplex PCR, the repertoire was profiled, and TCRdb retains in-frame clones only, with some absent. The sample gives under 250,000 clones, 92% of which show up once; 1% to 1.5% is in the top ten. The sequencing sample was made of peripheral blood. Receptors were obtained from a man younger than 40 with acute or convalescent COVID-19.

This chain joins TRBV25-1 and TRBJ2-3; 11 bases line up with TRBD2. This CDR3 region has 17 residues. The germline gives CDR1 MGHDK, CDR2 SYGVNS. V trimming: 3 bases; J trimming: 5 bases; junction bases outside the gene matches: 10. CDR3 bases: TGTGCCAGCAGTGATACAGCTAGCGGGGGGAATGAAGATACGCAGTATTTT. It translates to CASSDTASGGNEDTQYF.

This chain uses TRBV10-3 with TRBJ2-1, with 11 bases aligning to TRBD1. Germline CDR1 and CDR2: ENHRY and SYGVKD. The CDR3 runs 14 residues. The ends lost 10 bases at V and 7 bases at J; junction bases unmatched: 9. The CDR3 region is CATEGQGAWNEQFF. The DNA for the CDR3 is TGTGCCACTGAAGGACAGGGGGCTTGGAATGAGCAGTTCTTC.

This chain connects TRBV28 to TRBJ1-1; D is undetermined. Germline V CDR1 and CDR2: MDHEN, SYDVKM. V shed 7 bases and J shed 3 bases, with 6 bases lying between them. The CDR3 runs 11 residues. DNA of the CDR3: TGTGCCAGCATTGGCCACACTGAAGCTTTCTTT. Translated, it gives CASIGHTEAFF.

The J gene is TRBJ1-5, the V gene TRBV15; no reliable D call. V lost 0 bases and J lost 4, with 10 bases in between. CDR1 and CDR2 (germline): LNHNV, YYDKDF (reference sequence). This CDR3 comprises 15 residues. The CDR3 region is CATSRDLEANQPQHF. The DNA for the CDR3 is TGTGCCACCAGCAGAGATCTGGAGGCAAATCAGCCCCAGCATTTT.

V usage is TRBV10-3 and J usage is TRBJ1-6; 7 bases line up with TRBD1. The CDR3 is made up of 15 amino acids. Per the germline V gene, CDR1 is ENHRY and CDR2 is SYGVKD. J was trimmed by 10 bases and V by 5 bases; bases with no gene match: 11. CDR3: CAISHEPRQGSPLHF. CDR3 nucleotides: TGTGCCATCAGTCATGAACCACGACAGGGATCACCCCTCCACTTT.

The CDR3 DNA reads as TGCGCCAGCAGTGAGGACACTGAAGCTTTCTTT. It is translated as CASSEDTEAFF. The chain is built from TRBV5-1 and TRBJ1-1; no firm D call. Per the germline V gene, CDR1 is SGHRS and CDR2 is YFSETQ. V gave up 5 bases and J gave up 3 bases, with 5 bases separating them. The CDR3 spans 11 residues. The variable domain in full, completed from reference TRBV5-1 and TRBJ1-1, reads KAGVTQTPRYLIKTRGQQVTLSCSPISGHRSVSWYQQTPGQGLQFLFEYFSETQRNKGNFPGRFSGRQFSNSRSEMNVSTLELGDSALYLCASSEDTEAFFGQGTRLTVV.

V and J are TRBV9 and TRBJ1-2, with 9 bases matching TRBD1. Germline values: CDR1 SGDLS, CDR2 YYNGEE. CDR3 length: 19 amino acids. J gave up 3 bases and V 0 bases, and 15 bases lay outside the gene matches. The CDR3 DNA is TGTGCCAGCAGCGTAGGGGTAAACAGGGGGCCGGGGGTTTACTATGGCTACACCTTC. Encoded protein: CASSVGVNRGPGVYYGYTF.

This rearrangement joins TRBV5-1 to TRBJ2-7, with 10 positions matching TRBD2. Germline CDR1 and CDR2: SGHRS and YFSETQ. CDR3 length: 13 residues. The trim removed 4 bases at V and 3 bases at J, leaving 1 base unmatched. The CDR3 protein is CASSLAGVYEQYF. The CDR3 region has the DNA TGCGCCAGCAGCCTAGCGGGAGTCTACGAGCAGTACTTC.

CDR3 nucleotide sequence: TGTGCCAGCAGTGGGACTAGCGGGGACCCCTCCAATGAGCAGTTCTTC. Residues: CASSGTSGDPSNEQFF. The rearrangement joins TRBV28 to TRBJ2-1; 13 nucleotides agree with TRBD2. The length of the CDR3 is 16 residues. CDR1 and CDR2 from the germline V gene are MDHEN and SYDVKM. V trimming: 5 bases; J trimming: 6 bases; junction bases outside the gene matches: 7. Together with reference TRBV28 and TRBJ2-1, the CDR3 gives the full variable domain: DVKVTQSSRYLVKRTGEKVFLECVQDMDHENMFWYRQDPGLGLRLIYFSYDVKMKEKGDIPEGYSVSREKKERFSLILESASTNQTSMYLCASSGTSGDPSNEQFFGPGTRLTVL.

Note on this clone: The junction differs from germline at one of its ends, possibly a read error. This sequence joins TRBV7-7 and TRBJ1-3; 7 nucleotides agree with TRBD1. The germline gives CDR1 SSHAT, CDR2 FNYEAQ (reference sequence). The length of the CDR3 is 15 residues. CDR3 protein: CASSLGTASGNTIYF. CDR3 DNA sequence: TGTGCTAGCAGCTTAGGGACAGCCTCTGGAAACACCATATATTTT.

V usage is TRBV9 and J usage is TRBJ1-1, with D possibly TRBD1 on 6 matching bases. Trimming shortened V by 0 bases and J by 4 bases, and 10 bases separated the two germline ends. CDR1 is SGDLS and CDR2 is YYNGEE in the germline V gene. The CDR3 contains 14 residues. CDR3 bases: TGTGCCAGCAGCGTAGATCAGGGGACCACTGAAGCTTTCTTT. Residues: CASSVDQGTTEAFF.

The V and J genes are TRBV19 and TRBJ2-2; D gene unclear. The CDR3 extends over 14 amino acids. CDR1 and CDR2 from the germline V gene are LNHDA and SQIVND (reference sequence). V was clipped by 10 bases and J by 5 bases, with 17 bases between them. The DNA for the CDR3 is TGTGCCACCTTAGCATTTGCGGAAACCGGGGAGCTGTTTTTT. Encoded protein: CATLAFAETGELFF.

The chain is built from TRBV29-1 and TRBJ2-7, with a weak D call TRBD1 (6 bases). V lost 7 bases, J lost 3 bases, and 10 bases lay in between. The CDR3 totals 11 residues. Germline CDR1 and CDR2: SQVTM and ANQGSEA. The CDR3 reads CSAADSYEQYF. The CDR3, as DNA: TGCAGCGCCGCGGACAGCTACGAGCAGTACTTC.

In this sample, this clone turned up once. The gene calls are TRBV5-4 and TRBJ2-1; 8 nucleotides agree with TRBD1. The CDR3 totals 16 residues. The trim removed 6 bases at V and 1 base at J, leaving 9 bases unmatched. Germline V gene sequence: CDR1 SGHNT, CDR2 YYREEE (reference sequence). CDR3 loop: CASTRQGLNSYNEQFF. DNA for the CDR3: TGTGCCAGCACGAGACAGGGGCTAAATTCCTACAATGAGCAGTTCTTC. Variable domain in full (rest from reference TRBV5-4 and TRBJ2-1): ETGVTQSPTHLIKTRGQQVTLRCSSQSGHNTVSWYQQALGQGPQFIFQYYREEENGRGNFPPRFSGLQFPNYSSELNVNALELDDSALYLCASTRQGLNSYNEQFFGPGTRLTVL.

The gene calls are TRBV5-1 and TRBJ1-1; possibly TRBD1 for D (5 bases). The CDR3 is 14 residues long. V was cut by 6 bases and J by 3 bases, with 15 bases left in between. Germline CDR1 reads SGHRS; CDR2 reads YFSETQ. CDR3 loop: CASTRTGDYTEAFF. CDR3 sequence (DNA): TGCGCCAGCACCCGGACCGGGGACTACACTGAAGCTTTCTTT. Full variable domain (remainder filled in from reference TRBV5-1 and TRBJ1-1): KAGVTQTPRYLIKTRGQQVTLSCSPISGHRSVSWYQQTPGQGLQFLFEYFSETQRNKGNFPGRFSGRQFSNSRSEMNVSTLELGDSALYLCASTRTGDYTEAFFGQGTRLTVV.

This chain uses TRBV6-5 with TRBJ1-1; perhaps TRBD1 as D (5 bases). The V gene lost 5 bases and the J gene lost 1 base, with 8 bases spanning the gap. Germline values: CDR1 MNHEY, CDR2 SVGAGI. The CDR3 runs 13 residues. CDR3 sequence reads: CASSLQENTEAFF. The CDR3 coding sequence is TGTGCCAGCAGTCTACAGGAGAACACTGAAGCTTTCTTT.

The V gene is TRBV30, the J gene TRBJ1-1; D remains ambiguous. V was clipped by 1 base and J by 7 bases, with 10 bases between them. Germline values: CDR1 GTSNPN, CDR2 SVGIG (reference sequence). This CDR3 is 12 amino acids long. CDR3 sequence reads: CAWSAGVDEAFF. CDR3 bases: TGTGCCTGGAGTGCCGGGGTTGATGAAGCTTTCTTT.

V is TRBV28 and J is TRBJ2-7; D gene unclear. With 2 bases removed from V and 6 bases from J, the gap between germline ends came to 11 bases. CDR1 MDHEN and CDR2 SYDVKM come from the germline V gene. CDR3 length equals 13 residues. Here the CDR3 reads CASSLVYRVEQYF. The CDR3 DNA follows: TGTGCCAGCAGTTTAGTCTATCGGGTCGAGCAGTACTTC.

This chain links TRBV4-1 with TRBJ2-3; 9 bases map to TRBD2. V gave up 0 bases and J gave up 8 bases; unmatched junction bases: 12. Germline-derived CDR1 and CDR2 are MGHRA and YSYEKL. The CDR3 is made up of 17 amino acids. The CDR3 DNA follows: TGCGCCAGCAGCCAAGATCGCTTGTTGCGGGGGGGCGGTACGCAGTATTTT. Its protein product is CASSQDRLLRGGGTQYF.

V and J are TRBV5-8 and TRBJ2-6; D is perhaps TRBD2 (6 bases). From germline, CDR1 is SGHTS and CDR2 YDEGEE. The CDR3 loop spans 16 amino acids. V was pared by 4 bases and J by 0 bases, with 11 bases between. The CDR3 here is CASSRGTYSGANVLTF. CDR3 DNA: TGTGCCAGCAGCCGGGGGACCTACTCTGGGGCCAACGTCCTGACTTTC.

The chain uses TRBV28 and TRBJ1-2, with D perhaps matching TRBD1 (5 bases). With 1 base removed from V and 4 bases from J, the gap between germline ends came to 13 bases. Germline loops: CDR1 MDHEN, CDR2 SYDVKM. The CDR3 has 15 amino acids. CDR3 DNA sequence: TGTGCCAGCAGTTTATTAGACAGATCCTTCTATGGCTACACCTTC. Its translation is CASSLLDRSFYGYTF.

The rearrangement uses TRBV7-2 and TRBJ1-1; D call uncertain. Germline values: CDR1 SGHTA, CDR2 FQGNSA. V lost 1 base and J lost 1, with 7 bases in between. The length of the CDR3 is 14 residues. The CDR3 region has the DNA TGTGCCAGCAGCTTAGTCGCCAGGAACACTGAAGCTTTCTTT. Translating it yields CASSLVARNTEAFF.

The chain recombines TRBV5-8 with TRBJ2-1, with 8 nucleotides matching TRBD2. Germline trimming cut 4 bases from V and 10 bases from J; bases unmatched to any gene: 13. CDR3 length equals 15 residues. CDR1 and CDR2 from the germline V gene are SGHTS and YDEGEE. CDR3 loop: CASSTRGGPVREQFF. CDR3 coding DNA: TGTGCCAGCAGCACCCGGGGGGGCCCGGTACGAGAGCAGTTCTTC.

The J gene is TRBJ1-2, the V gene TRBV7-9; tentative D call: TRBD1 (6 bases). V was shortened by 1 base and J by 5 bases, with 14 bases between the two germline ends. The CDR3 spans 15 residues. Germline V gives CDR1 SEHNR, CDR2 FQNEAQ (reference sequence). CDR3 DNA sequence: TGTGCCAGCAGCTTAGAGCGGGGGGCAGGGTATGGCTACACCTTC. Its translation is CASSLERGAGYGYTF.

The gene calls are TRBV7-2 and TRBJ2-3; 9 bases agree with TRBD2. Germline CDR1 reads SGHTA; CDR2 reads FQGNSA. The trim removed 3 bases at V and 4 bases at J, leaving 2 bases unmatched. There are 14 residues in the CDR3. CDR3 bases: TGTGCCAGCAGCTTGGGACTAGCACCAGATACGCAGTATTTT. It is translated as CASSLGLAPDTQYF.

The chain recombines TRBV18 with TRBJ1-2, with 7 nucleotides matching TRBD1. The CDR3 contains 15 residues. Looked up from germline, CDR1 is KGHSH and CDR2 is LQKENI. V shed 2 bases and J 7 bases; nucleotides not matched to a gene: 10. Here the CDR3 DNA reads TGTGCCAGCTCACCAGTGCGCACAGGGGCTGGTGGCTACACCTTC. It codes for CASSPVRTGAGGYTF.

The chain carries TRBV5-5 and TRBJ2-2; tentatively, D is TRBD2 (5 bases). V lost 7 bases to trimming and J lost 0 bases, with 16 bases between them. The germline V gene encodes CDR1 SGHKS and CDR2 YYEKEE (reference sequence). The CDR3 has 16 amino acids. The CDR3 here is CASVARAESNTGELFF. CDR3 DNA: TGTGCCAGCGTAGCGCGGGCAGAATCGAACACCGGGGAGCTGTTTTTT.

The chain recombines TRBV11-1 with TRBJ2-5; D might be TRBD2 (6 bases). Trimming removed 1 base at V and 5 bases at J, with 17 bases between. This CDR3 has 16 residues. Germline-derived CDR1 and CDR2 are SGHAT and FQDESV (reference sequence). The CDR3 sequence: CASSLDSGLAAETQYF. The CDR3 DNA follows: TGTGCCAGCAGCTTAGACAGCGGGTTGGCCGCGGAGACCCAGTACTTC.

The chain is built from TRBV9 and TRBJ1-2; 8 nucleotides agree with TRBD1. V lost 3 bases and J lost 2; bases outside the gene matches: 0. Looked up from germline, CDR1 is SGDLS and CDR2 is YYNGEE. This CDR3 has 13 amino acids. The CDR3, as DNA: TGTGCCAGCAGCGGACAGGGGAACTATGGCTACACCTTC. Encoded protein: CASSGQGNYGYTF.